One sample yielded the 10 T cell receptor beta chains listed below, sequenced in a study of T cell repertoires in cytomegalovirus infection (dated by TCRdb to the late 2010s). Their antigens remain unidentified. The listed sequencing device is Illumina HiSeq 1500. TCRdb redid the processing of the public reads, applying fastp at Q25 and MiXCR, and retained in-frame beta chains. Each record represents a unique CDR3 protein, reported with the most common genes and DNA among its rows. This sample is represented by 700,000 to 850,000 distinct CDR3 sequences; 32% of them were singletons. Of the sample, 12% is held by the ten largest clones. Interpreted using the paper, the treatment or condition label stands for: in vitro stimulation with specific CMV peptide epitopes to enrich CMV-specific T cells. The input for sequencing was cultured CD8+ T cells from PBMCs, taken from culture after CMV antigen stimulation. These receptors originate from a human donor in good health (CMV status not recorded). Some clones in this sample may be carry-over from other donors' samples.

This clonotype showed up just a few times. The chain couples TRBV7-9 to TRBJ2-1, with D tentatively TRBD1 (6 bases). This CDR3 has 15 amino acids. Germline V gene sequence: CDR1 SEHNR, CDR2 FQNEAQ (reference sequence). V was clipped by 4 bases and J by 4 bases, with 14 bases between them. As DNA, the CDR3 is TGTGCCAGCAGCTCCACCAGGGGAGATTACAATGAGCAGTTCTTC. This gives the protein CASSSTRGDYNEQFF. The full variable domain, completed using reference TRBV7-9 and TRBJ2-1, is DTGVSQNPRHKITKRGQNVTFRCDPISEHNRLYWYRQTLGQGPEFLTYFQNEAQLEKSRLLSDRFSAERPKGSFSTLEIQRTEQGDSAMYLCASSSTRGDYNEQFFGPGTRLTVL.

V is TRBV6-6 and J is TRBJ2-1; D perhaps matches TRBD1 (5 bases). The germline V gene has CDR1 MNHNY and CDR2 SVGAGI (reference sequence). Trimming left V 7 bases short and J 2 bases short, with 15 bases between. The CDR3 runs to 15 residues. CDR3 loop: CASTPQESPYNEQFF. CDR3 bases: TGTGCCAGCACCCCACAGGAGTCTCCCTACAATGAGCAGTTCTTC.

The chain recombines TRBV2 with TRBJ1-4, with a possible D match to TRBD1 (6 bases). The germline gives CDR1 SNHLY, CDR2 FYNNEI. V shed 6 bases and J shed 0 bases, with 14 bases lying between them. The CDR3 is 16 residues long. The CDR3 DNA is TGTGCCAGCAGAAAAGGACAGTCAGCAACTAATGAAAAACTGTTTTTT. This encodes CASRKGQSATNEKLFF.

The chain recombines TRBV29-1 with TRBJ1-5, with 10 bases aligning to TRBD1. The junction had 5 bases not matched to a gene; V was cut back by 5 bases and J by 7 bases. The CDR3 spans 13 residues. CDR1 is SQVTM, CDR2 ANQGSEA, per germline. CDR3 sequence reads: CSVWDRGDQPQHF. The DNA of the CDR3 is TGCAGCGTTTGGGACAGGGGTGACCAGCCCCAGCATTTT. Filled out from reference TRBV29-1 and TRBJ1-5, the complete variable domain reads SAVISQKPSRDICQRGTSLTIQCQVDSQVTMMFWYRQQPGQSLTLIATANQGSEATYESGFVIDKFPISRPNLTFSTLTVSNMSPEDSSIYLCSVWDRGDQPQHFGDGTRLSIL.

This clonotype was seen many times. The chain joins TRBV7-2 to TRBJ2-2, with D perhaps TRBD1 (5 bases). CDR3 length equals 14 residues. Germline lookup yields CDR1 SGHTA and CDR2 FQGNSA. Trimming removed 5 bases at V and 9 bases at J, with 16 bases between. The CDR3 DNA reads TGTGCCAGCAGCCCAGTGGGGCACCGCCGGGAGCTGTTTTTT. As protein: CASSPVGHRRELFF.

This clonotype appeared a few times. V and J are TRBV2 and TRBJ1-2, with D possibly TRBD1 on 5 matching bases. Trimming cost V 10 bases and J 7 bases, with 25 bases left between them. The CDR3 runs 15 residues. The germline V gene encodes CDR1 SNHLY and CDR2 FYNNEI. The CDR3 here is CAIRGRSTLFGGYTF. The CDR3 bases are TGTGCCATCCGGGGACGGAGTACTTTATTTGGTGGCTACACCTTC.

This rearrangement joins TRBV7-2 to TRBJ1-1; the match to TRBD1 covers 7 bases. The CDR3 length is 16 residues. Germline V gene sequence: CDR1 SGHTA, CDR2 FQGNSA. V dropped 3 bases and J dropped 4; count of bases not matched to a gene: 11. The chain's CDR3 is CASSFGTEYFGTEAFF. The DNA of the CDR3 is TGTGCCAGCAGCTTTGGGACAGAATATTTCGGCACTGAAGCTTTCTTT.

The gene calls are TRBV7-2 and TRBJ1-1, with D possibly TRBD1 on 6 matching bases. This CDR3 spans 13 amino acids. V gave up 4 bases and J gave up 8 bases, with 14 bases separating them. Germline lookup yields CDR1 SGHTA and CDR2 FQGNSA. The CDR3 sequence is CASSSAVGAEAFF. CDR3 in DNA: TGTGCCAGCAGCTCGGCGGTGGGGGCGGAAGCTTTCTTT.

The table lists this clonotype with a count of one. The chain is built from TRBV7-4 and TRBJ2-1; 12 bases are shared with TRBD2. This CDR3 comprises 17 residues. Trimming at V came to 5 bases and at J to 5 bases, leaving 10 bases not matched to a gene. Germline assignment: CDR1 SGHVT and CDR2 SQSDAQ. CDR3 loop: CASSPHPTSGGDNEQFF. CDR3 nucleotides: TGTGCCAGCAGCCCCCATCCGACTAGCGGGGGAGACAATGAGCAGTTCTTC. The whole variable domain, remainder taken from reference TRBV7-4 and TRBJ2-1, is GAGVSQSPRYKVAKRGRDVALRCDSISGHVTLYWYRQTLGQGSEVLTYSQSDAQRDKSGRPSGRFSAERPERSVSTLKIQRTEQGDSAVYLCASSPHPTSGGDNEQFFGPGTRLTVL.

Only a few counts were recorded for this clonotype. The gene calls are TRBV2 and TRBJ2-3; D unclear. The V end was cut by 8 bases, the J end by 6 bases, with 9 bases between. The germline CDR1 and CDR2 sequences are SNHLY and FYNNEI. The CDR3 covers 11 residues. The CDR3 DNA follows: TGTGCCAGCCCCAGAGCTGATACGCAGTATTTT. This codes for CASPRADTQYF.